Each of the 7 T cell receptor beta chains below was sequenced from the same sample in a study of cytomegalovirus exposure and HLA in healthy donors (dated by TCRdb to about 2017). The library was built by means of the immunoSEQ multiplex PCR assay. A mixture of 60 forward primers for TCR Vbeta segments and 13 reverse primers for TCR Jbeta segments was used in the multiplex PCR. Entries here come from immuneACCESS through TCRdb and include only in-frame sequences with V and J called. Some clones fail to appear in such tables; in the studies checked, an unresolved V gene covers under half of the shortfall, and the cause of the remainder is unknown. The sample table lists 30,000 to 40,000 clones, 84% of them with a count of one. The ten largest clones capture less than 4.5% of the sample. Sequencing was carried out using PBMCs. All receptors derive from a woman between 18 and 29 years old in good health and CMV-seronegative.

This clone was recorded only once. The CDR3 sequence: CASSIPGEGNIQYF. The CDR3 nucleotides read TGTGCCAGTAGTATCCCAGGGGAGGGAAACATTCAGTACTTC. The chain couples TRBV19 to TRBJ2-4; maybe TRBD2 (7 bases). This CDR3 has 14 residues. Trimming pared 3 bases from V and 6 bases from J, leaving 12 bases between. Per germline, CDR1 LNHDA and CDR2 SQIVND (reference sequence).

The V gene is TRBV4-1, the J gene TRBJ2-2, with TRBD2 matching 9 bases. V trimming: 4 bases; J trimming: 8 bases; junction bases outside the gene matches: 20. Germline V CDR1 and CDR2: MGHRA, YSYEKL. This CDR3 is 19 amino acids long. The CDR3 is CASSLTGTSTLEVSGELFF. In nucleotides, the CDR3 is TGCGCCAGCAGCCTTACCGGGACTAGCACCCTTGAGGTTTCTGGGGAGCTGTTTTTT.

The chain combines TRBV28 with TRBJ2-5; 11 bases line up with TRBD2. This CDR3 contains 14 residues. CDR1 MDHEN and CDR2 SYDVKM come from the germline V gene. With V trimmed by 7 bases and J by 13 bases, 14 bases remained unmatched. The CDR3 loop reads CASTPPGLAEGRYF. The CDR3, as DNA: TGTGCCAGCACACCACCGGGACTAGCGGAGGGACGGTACTTC. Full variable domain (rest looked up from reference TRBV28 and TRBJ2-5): DVKVTQSSRYLVKRTGEKVFLECVQDMDHENMFWYRQDPGLGLRLIYFSYDVKMKEKGDIPEGYSVSREKKERFSLILESASTNQTSMYLCASTPPGLAEGRYFGPGTRLLVL.

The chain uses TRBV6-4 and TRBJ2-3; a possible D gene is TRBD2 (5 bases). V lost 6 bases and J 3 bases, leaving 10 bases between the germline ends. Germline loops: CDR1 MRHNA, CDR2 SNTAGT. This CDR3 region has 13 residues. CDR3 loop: CASRVEGTDTQYF. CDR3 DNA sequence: TGTGCCAGCAGAGTCGAGGGTACAGATACGCAGTATTTT.

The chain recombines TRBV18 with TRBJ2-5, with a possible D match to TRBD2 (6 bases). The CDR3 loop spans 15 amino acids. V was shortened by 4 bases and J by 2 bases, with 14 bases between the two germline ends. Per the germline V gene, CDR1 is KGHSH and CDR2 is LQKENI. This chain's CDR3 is CASSLGDGGQETQYF. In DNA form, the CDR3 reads TGTGCCAGCTCACTGGGGGACGGAGGGCAAGAGACCCAGTACTTC.

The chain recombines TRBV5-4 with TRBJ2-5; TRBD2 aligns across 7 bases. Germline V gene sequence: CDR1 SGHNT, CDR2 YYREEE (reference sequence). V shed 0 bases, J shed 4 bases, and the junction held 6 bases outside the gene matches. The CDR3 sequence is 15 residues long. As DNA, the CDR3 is TGTGCCAGCAGCTTGGGGTCGCTAGCGGTAGAGACCCAGTACTTC. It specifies CASSLGSLAVETQYF.

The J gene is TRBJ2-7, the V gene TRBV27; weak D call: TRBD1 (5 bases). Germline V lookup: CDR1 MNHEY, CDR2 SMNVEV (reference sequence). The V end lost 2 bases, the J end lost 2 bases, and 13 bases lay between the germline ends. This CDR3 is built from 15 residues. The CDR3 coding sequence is TGTGCCAGCAGTTTACTCCTGGGGCCGACCTACGAGCAGTACTTC. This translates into CASSLLLGPTYEQYF.